Shown below are 20 T cell receptor beta chains from a single sample sequenced in a study of shared clonotypes between healthy human individuals. Only in-frame clones appear in the TCRdb table, and some are missing; sequencing was by immunoSEQ multiplex PCR. The sample has 2 million to 2.5 million clones, approximately 95% seen once. Input material: naive CD4+ T cells sorted from blood. As to subset: CD45RA+ positively selected. These receptors came from a man between 18 and 35 years old in good health.

This clone was counted a single time. An end of the junction differs from the germline gene, which may be a read error. The chain has TRBV28 and TRBJ1-1; D gene ambiguous. This CDR3 region has 14 residues. Germline V gene data show CDR1 as MDHEN and CDR2 as SYDVKM. The CDR3 here is CSSSSGGIGTEAFF. CDR3 sequence (DNA): TGTTCCAGCAGTTCGGGAGGGATAGGCACTGAAGCTTTCTTT.

Regarding this clone: This sample includes further DNA sequences coding for the same CDR3. The chain has TRBV18 and TRBJ1-5; D is unclear. The V gene's germline CDR1 is KGHSH and CDR2 LQKENI. V was shortened by 2 bases and J by 7 bases, with 6 bases between the two germline ends. The CDR3 length is 12 residues. CDR3: CASSPSGQPQHF. CDR3 nucleotides: TGTGCCAGCTCACCATCGGGGCAGCCCCAGCATTTT.

CDR3: CASSLGGPRDTQYF. The CDR3, as DNA: TGTGCCTCATCTCTGGGCGGTCCTAGGGATACGCAGTATTTT. V gene TRBV6-5 combines with J gene TRBJ2-3; D is unresolved. Trimming cost V 11 bases and J 6 bases, with 21 bases left between them. This CDR3 contains 14 residues. CDR1 is MNHEY and CDR2 is SVGAGI in the germline V gene.

Concerning this clone itself: Within the sample, other DNA sequences also encode this same CDR3. V gene TRBV5-1 combines with J gene TRBJ2-1; 8 nucleotides agree with TRBD1. Trimming at V came to 4 bases and at J to 0 bases, leaving 6 bases not matched to a gene. This CDR3 region has 16 residues. CDR1 is SGHRS, CDR2 YFSETQ, per germline. The CDR3 region has the DNA TGCGCCAGCAGCCCTGGGACAGGCGGCTCCTACAATGAGCAGTTCTTC. Residues: CASSPGTGGSYNEQFF.

The CDR3 loop reads CASSEGDRGTGELFF. The CDR3, as DNA: TGCGCCAGCAGTGAGGGGGACAGGGGTACCGGGGAGCTGTTTTTT. This chain joins TRBV10-1 and TRBJ2-2; TRBD1 aligns across 10 bases. Germline V CDR1 and CDR2: WNHNN, SYGVQD (reference sequence). V shed 2 bases, J shed 5 bases, and the junction held 2 bases outside the gene matches. The CDR3 sequence is 15 residues long.

This clone was counted once. The chain combines TRBV4-3 with TRBJ1-2; D gene uncertain. This CDR3 comprises 13 residues. Germline assignment: CDR1 LGHNA and CDR2 YSLEER. Deletions cut 0 bases from V and 7 bases from J, with 9 bases between. The CDR3 loop is CASSQELLSGYTF. The DNA of the CDR3 is TGCGCCAGCAGCCAAGAGCTCCTGAGTGGCTACACCTTC.

The rearrangement links TRBV5-1 to TRBJ1-2; tentative D call: TRBD1 (6 bases). Germline V gene sequence: CDR1 SGHRS, CDR2 YFSETQ. There are 16 residues in the CDR3. Between the trimmed V and J ends, which lost 2 bases and 7 bases, there was a span of 21 bases. CDR3 loop: CASSLTTGHSGSGYTF. As DNA, the CDR3 is TGCGCCAGCAGCTTAACTACAGGGCATTCGGGTAGTGGCTACACCTTC.

This clone was recorded once. This CDR3 is CASSLGTAPLGEQYF. In nucleotides, the CDR3 is TGTGCCAGCAGCTTAGGGACAGCGCCCTTGGGGGAGCAGTACTTC. This chain uses TRBV7-8 with TRBJ2-7, with a possible D match to TRBD1 (6 bases). The germline V gene has CDR1 SGHVS and CDR2 FQNEAQ. This CDR3 has 15 residues. Trimming pared 1 base from V and 7 bases from J, leaving 17 bases between. Full variable domain (missing parts from reference TRBV7-8 and TRBJ2-7): GAGVSQSPRYKVAKRGQDVALRCDPISGHVSLFWYQQALGQGPEFLTYFQNEAQLDKSGLPSDRFFAERPEGSVSTLKIQRTQQEDSAVYLCASSLGTAPLGEQYFGPGTRLTVT.

The chain couples TRBV27 to TRBJ1-5; TRBD1 is a possible D gene (6 bases). This CDR3 is built from 17 residues. The germline V and J ends were trimmed by 0 bases and 0 bases, with 12 bases remaining between them. In germline, CDR1 is MNHEY, CDR2 SMNVEV (reference sequence). CDR3 region: CASSLSLTGSSNQPQHF. CDR3 sequence (DNA): TGTGCCAGCAGTTTATCTTTGACAGGTTCTAGCAATCAGCCCCAGCATTTT.

V and J are TRBV6-5 and TRBJ2-1, with D possibly called TRBD1 or TRBD2 (5 bases each). Trimming left V 5 bases short and J 6 bases short, with 11 bases between. The CDR3 loop spans 13 amino acids. Germline V gene lookup returns CDR1 MNHEY and CDR2 SVGAGI. CDR3 residues: CASSKPGTNEQFF. CDR3 nucleotide sequence: TGTGCCAGCAGTAAGCCAGGGACCAATGAGCAGTTCTTC.

CDR3 in amino acids: CASSPPRVTNTEAFF. The CDR3 DNA follows: TGTGCCAGCAGCCCACCAAGGGTTACGAACACTGAAGCTTTCTTT. The V and J genes are TRBV25-1 and TRBJ1-1, with D hard to call. Germline V CDR1 and CDR2: MGHDK, SYGVNS. The CDR3 contains 15 residues. Trimming took off 6 bases at V and 1 base at J, with 15 bases between the two ends.

This chain joins TRBV5-1 and TRBJ2-5, with D uncertain. Germline V CDR1 and CDR2: SGHRS, YFSETQ. The CDR3 contains 15 residues. V dropped 2 bases and J dropped 1 base, with 12 bases sitting between them. Here the CDR3 reads CASSFLSSAQETQYF. The CDR3 DNA reads as TGCGCCAGCAGCTTTCTTTCGAGCGCCCAAGAGACCCAGTACTTC.

CDR3 sequence (DNA): TGTGCCAGCAGCTTCGACCCCCGGGGTGAGCAGTTCTTC. It specifies CASSFDPRGEQFF. V gene TRBV7-2 combines with J gene TRBJ2-1, with D possibly matching TRBD2 (5 bases). Trimming cost V 3 bases and J 9 bases, with 12 bases left between them. There are 13 residues in the CDR3. Germline V gene data show CDR1 as SGHTA and CDR2 as FQGNSA.

Turning to this clone: Other DNA sequences from this sample encode an identical CDR3 as well. V gene TRBV7-2 combines with J gene TRBJ1-2, with 8 bases identical to TRBD1. CDR3 size: 15 residues. Per the germline V gene, CDR1 is SGHTA and CDR2 is FQGNSA. The ends lost 5 bases at V and 4 bases at J; junction bases unmatched: 9. CDR3 coding DNA: TGTGCCAGCAGCCCAGGACAGGGAGTTTCCTATGGCTACACCTTC. Its translation is CASSPGQGVSYGYTF.

V gene TRBV4-1 combines with J gene TRBJ2-1, with TRBD2 identical over 13 bases. The CDR3 is 16 amino acids. Germline CDR1 MGHRA, CDR2 YSYEKL. V trimming: 4 bases; J trimming: 7 bases; junction bases outside the gene matches: 7. The CDR3 here is CASSPFGLAGVNEQFF. The CDR3 region has the DNA TGCGCCAGCAGCCCCTTTGGACTAGCGGGAGTTAATGAGCAGTTCTTC.

The chain couples TRBV7-9 to TRBJ2-5; D ambiguous. This CDR3 has 12 residues. V shed 2 bases and J shed 5 bases, with 6 bases lying between them. Per the germline V gene, CDR1 is SEHNR and CDR2 is FQNEAQ (reference sequence). CDR3: CASSLSDETQYF. CDR3 coding DNA: TGTGCCAGCAGCTTAAGCGATGAGACCCAGTACTTC. Variable domain in full (rest from reference TRBV7-9 and TRBJ2-5): DTGVSQNPRHKITKRGQNVTFRCDPISEHNRLYWYRQTLGQGPEFLTYFQNEAQLEKSRLLSDRFSAERPKGSFSTLEIQRTEQGDSAMYLCASSLSDETQYFGPGTRLLVL.

This chain uses TRBV5-1 with TRBJ1-2, with TRBD1 identical over 7 bases. The J segment lost 12 bases and the V segment lost 3 bases, leaving 5 bases of the junction unmatched. The CDR3 contains 11 residues. The germline gives CDR1 SGHRS, CDR2 YFSETQ. This CDR3 reads CASSSVDRDTF. CDR3 nucleotides: TGCGCCAGCAGCTCGGTCGACAGGGACACCTTC.

This chain uses TRBV10-3 with TRBJ2-3; TRBD2 agrees at 8 bases. Unmatched junction bases numbered 9, after V lost 7 bases and J lost 6 bases. CDR1 ENHRY and CDR2 SYGVKD come from the germline V gene. CDR3 length equals 14 residues. The CDR3 DNA is TGTGCCATCAACGGCGGGAGGCCGGGGGATACGCAGTATTTT. It codes for CAINGGRPGDTQYF.

V gene TRBV5-6 combines with J gene TRBJ1-6; D is undetermined. V was pared by 1 base and J by 9 bases, with 11 bases between. The CDR3 loop spans 14 amino acids. The V gene's germline CDR1 is SGHDT and CDR2 YYEEEE. CDR3 region: CASSLLTQSSPLHF. CDR3 nucleotides: TGTGCCAGCAGCTTGCTGACCCAGAGTTCACCCCTCCACTTT.

The chain couples TRBV6-5 to TRBJ1-5; D is uncertain. Between the trimmed V and J ends, which lost 8 bases and 3 bases, there was a span of 14 bases. Germline values: CDR1 MNHEY, CDR2 SVGAGI. The length of the CDR3 is 14 residues. For the CDR3, the DNA is TGTGCCAGCGGTTTAATGGGTAACAATCAGCCCCAGCATTTT. Its translation is CASGLMGNNQPQHF.